The 19 T cell receptor beta chains below were found in one sample sequenced in a study of T cells in Graves' hyperthyroidism and ophthalmopathy. It was RNA transcripts that yielded the amplified TCR beta CDR3 regions. A first-round RT-PCR of the TCR CDR3 used the HTBI primer set. MiXCR was run by TCRdb on the multiplex PCR reads, yielding one entry per CDR3 protein. Seen here are 130,000 to 150,000 distinct CDR3 sequences, around 20% observed once, and the top ten hold roughly 73%. Sequencing input: blood. These receptors were obtained from a woman aged 45 to 65 with Graves' hyperthyroidism that later progressed to Graves' ophthalmopathy.

The V call is TRBV10-3, the J call TRBJ2-1; D ambiguous. Germline values: CDR1 ENHRY, CDR2 SYGVKD. The CDR3 sequence is 15 residues long. V was pared by 2 bases and J by 5 bases, with 13 bases between. The CDR3 spells CAISERSHGNNEQFF. The CDR3 bases are TGTGCCATCAGTGAGCGGTCCCACGGTAACAATGAGCAGTTCTTC.

With regard to this clonotype: A much larger clone differs by one base, so this may be a read error. The rearrangement uses TRBV28 and TRBJ1-1; tentatively, D is TRBD1 (5 bases). The V end was cut by 5 bases, the J end by 6 bases, with 16 bases between. Germline CDR1 and CDR2: MDHEN and SYDVKM. The CDR3 is made up of 14 amino acids. CDR3 loop: CASSRDGKNAEAFF. The CDR3 coding sequence is TGTGCCAGCAGTAGGGACGGCAAAAACGCTGAAGCTTTCTTT.

The rearrangement uses TRBV28 and TRBJ1-5; D call uncertain. The V gene lost 3 bases and the J gene lost 0 bases, with 9 bases spanning the gap. CDR3 size: 15 residues. The V gene's germline CDR1 is MDHEN and CDR2 SYDVKM. Here the CDR3 DNA reads TGTGCCAGCAGTTTTCCCAAGTATAGCAATCAGCCCCAGCATTTT. The encoded protein is CASSFPKYSNQPQHF.

This clonotype has at least ten counts. DNA of the CDR3: TGTGCCAGCAGCCCCCTCCGGGCGGCCATTGATACGCAGTATTTT. Translating gives CASSPLRAAIDTQYF. The chain links TRBV3-1 to TRBJ2-3; D not resolved. In germline, CDR1 is LGHDT, CDR2 YNNKEL (reference sequence). V shed 4 bases and J shed 6 bases, with 17 bases lying between them. The CDR3 spans 15 residues.

This clonotype occurred many times. The chain is built from TRBV18 and TRBJ2-4; 15 nucleotides agree with TRBD2. CDR1 and CDR2 from the germline V gene are KGHSH and LQKENI. J lost 0 bases, V lost 6 bases, and 9 bases had no gene match. The CDR3 runs 19 residues. The CDR3, as DNA: TGTGCCAGCTCCAGCGGACTAGCGGGAGGGCCGATAGCCAAAAACATTCAGTACTTC. Translating it yields CASSSGLAGGPIAKNIQYF.

This clonotype was detected ten times or more. The rearrangement uses TRBV3-1 and TRBJ1-1, with D tentatively TRBD1 (6 bases). V gave up 6 bases and J gave up 5 bases, with 16 bases separating them. CDR3 length equals 14 residues. Germline-derived CDR1 and CDR2 are LGHDT and YNNKEL (reference sequence). The CDR3 loop is CASSSKGGYTEAFF. DNA of the CDR3: TGTGCCAGCAGTTCCAAGGGGGGCTATACTGAAGCTTTCTTT. The full variable domain, in which reference TRBV3-1 and TRBJ1-1 provide the parts outside the CDR3, is DTAVSQTPKYLVTQMGNDKSIKCEQNLGHDTMYWYKQDSKKFLKIMFSYNNKELIINETVPNRFSPKSPDKAHLNLHINSLELGDSAVYFCASSSKGGYTEAFFGQGTRLTVV.

This clonotype was counted a few times. The chain is built from TRBV4-1 and TRBJ2-7; 9 bases are shared with TRBD1. Unmatched junction bases numbered 4, after V lost 3 bases and J lost 1 base. Germline CDR1 MGHRA, CDR2 YSYEKL. The CDR3 covers 15 residues. The CDR3 DNA follows: TGCGCCAGCAGCCATACCGGGACAGGGTCCTACGAGCAGTACTTC. It codes for CASSHTGTGSYEQYF.

This chain links TRBV5-5 with TRBJ2-5, with D perhaps TRBD1 or TRBD2 (7 bases each). The V end lost 3 bases, the J end lost 3 bases, and 21 bases lay between the germline ends. The CDR3 is made up of 17 amino acids. Germline V gene lookup returns CDR1 SGHKS and CDR2 YYEKEE (reference sequence). This CDR3 is CASSWVGEGTEKETQYF. CDR3 nucleotide sequence: TGTGCCAGCAGCTGGGTCGGGGAGGGGACAGAAAAAGAGACCCAGTACTTC.

This clonotype was detected many times. The junction departs from germline at one end; a sequencing error may be responsible. CDR3 sequence (DNA): TGCAGTGCTGGAGAGTCGCCAGGCCTTAATGAAAAACTGTTTTTT. This sequence encodes CSAGESPGLNEKLFF. The genes are TRBV20-1 and TRBJ1-4; no clear D gene. Per the germline V gene, CDR1 is DFQATT and CDR2 is SNEGSKA (reference sequence). CDR3 length: 15 amino acids.

This clonotype was counted ten times or more. This chain joins TRBV20-1 and TRBJ1-5; D is perhaps TRBD1 (6 bases). Germline V lookup: CDR1 DFQATT, CDR2 SNEGSKA (reference sequence). V lost 6 bases, J lost 3 bases, and 18 bases lay in between. The CDR3 extends over 15 amino acids. CDR3 protein: CSAPKPGTTNQPQHF. The CDR3 nucleotides read TGCAGTGCCCCTAAACCCGGGACAACCAATCAGCCCCAGCATTTT.

This clonotype occurred a few times. The rearrangement joins TRBV19 to TRBJ1-2; unclear D gene. The CDR3 has 14 amino acids. Trimming took 0 bases from V and 5 from J, leaving 10 bases between them. Germline V CDR1 and CDR2: LNHDA, SQIVND (reference sequence). DNA for the CDR3: TGTGCCAGTAGTATAGAATACAGCCCGTATGGCTACACCTTC. Its protein is CASSIEYSPYGYTF.

J is TRBJ2-3 and V is TRBV5-1; D not resolved. Trimming took 4 bases from V and 1 from J, leaving 10 bases between them. The V gene's germline CDR1 is SGHRS and CDR2 YFSETQ. The CDR3 length is 14 residues. CDR3 sequence: CASSLRSRTDTQYF. CDR3 bases: TGCGCCAGCAGCCTGCGTAGCCGCACAGATACGCAGTATTTT.

In regard to this clonotype: A much more abundant neighbour one base away suggests this may be a read error. The rearrangement joins TRBV10-1 to TRBJ1-4; D unclear. From germline, CDR1 is WNHNN and CDR2 SYGVQD (reference sequence). The CDR3 contains 14 residues. The CDR3 spells CVSSDGSSAKKLFF. CDR3 DNA: TGCGTCAGCAGTGATGGGTCCTCGGCGAAAAAACTGTTTTTT.

This clonotype was found many times. The CDR3 reads CASKGPAYEQYF. DNA of the CDR3: TGTGCCAGCAAGGGGCCGGCCTACGAGCAGTACTTC. V is TRBV6-1 and J is TRBJ2-7, with a weak D call TRBD1 (5 bases). CDR3 size: 12 residues. The V gene's germline CDR1 is MNHNS and CDR2 SASEGT. The ends were cut back, 7 bases at V and 2 bases at J, with 9 bases in the middle.

As concerns this clonotype: This could be a read error, since a much larger clone is one nucleotide away. This chain uses TRBV20-1 with TRBJ1-4; 11 bases map to TRBD1. The CDR3 length is 13 residues. From germline, CDR1 is DFQATT and CDR2 SNEGSKA (reference sequence). The CDR3 reads CSARPGQGEKLLF. The CDR3 nucleotides read TGCAGTGCGAGACCGGGACAGGGGGAAAAACTGCTTTTT.

CDR3 nucleotides: TGTGCCAGCAAGGGCAGCGGCATGGGGGAGACCCAGTACTTC. Translating it yields CASKGSGMGETQYF. The chain employs TRBV6-1 and TRBJ2-5; D may be TRBD2 (5 bases). Trimming cost V 7 bases and J 5 bases, with 17 bases left between them. CDR1 is MNHNS and CDR2 is SASEGT in the germline V gene. This CDR3 has 14 amino acids.

This clonotype was picked up a small number of times. The chain employs TRBV28 and TRBJ1-5, with D hard to call. The germline V gene encodes CDR1 MDHEN and CDR2 SYDVKM. V lost 0 bases, J lost 1 base, and 7 bases lay in between. The CDR3 is 15 amino acids. Here the CDR3 DNA reads TGTGCCAGCAGTTTATGGGGCGGGAGCAATCAGCCCCAGCATTTT. Protein: CASSLWGGSNQPQHF.

The chain has TRBV29-1 and TRBJ2-2; D remains ambiguous. This CDR3 has 12 residues. The V end lost 4 bases, the J end lost 4 bases, and 7 bases lay between the germline ends. Germline V gene lookup returns CDR1 SQVTM and CDR2 ANQGSEA. The CDR3 is CSVARSTGELFF. For the CDR3, the DNA is TGCAGCGTTGCCAGAAGCACCGGGGAGCTGTTTTTT.

This clonotype was seen ten or more times. This sequence joins TRBV10-1 and TRBJ2-1, with D perhaps TRBD1 (6 bases). This CDR3 spans 14 amino acids. Looked up from germline, CDR1 is WNHNN and CDR2 is SYGVQD (reference sequence). Trimming removed 4 bases at V and 4 bases at J, with 11 bases between. The DNA of the CDR3 is TGCGCCAGCAGTGCAGGGGTAGGGTACAATGAGCAGTTCTTC. It specifies CASSAGVGYNEQFF.